A selection of T cell receptor beta chains follows, all from one sample in a study of metastatic and nonmetastatic thyroid tumors. Via MiXCR, TCRdb re-called the PCR reads. The repertoire holds about 17,000 clones, with under 30% as singletons. Material: tumor tissue. The origin of the receptors is a female donor with papillary thyroid cancer or a benign thyroid nodule (not recorded which). Some clones in this sample may be carry-over from other donors' samples. Both conserved end residues are part of each CDR3. The D gene is left open where the match is weak. Clone size is not always given. Where it is, it says once, few, many or a class for expanded clones.

clone size	CDR3 length	D gene	V gene	J gene	CDR3 protein	CDR3 DNA
few	14	.	TRBV6-1	TRBJ2-2	CASSATEEAGELFF	TGTGCCAGCAGTGCGACGGAGGAGGCCGGGGAGCTGTTTTTT
few	13	TRBD2	TRBV6-4	TRBJ2-3	CANSEREQDTQYF	TGTGCCAACAGTGAGCGGGAGCAAGATACGCAGTATTTT
few	14	.	TRBV19	TRBJ2-1	CASSIARLYNEQFF	TGTGCCAGTAGTATAGCCAGACTCTACAATGAGCAGTTCTTC
.	14	.	TRBV6-1	TRBJ2-2	CASAVQGGTGELFF	TGTGCCAGCGCAGTACAGGGAGGCACCGGGGAGCTGTTTTTT
.	15	TRBD2	TRBV15	TRBJ2-3	CATRTGGGATYTQYF	TGTGCCACCCGCACTGGCGGGGGTGCTACATATACGCAGTATTTT
few	12	.	TRBV30	TRBJ1-6	CAWSGGNSPLHF	TGTGCCTGGAGTGGGGGTAATTCACCCCTCCACTTT
many	14	TRBD1	TRBV7-9	TRBJ1-6	CASSWGPGGSPLHF	TGTGCCAGCAGCTGGGGACCAGGGGGTTCACCCCTCCACTTT
many	14	TRBD2	TRBV20-1	TRBJ2-2	CSASGGRGTGELFF	TGCAGTGCTAGCGGCGGGAGGGGTACCGGGGAGCTGTTTTTT
once	18	TRBD2	TRBV20-1	TRBJ2-1	CSARGGEGLAISYNEQFF	TGCAGTGCTAGAGGTGGCGAGGGACTAGCGATATCCTACAATGAGCAGTTCTTC
many	14	.	TRBV20-1	TRBJ2-6	CSAAGSSGANVLTF	TGCAGTGCTGCGGGGAGCTCTGGGGCCAACGTCCTGACTTTC
few	14	.	TRBV2	TRBJ2-7	CASTVVRGHYEQYF	TGTGCCAGCACCGTCGTTCGGGGCCACTACGAGCAGTATTTC
.	16	.	TRBV10-3	TRBJ1-6	CAISESLDIVNSPLHF	TGTGCCATCAGTGAGTCGTTGGACATCGTTAATTCACCCCTCCACTTT
.	14	TRBD2	TRBV7-8	TRBJ2-5	CAIGQSGGGETQYF	TGTGCCATCGGTCAGAGCGGGGGCGGAGAGACCCAGTACTTC
.	16	.	TRBV28	TRBJ2-7	CASSLSGSREYYEQYF	TGTGCCAGCAGTTTATCGGGGTCCAGGGAATACTACGAGCAGTACTTC
.	15	TRBD1	TRBV11-1	TRBJ2-1	CASSLRTGEYNEQFF	TGTGCCAGCAGCTTAAGGACAGGAGAGTACAATGAGCAGTTCTTC
.	14	.	TRBV6-1	TRBJ2-5	CASTPGRNQETQYF	TGTGCCAGCACCCCAGGAAGGAACCAAGAGACCCAGTACTTC
.	13	.	TRBV20-1	TRBJ1-5	CSAIYTGGQPQHF	TGCAGTGCTATATATACCGGCGGTCAGCCCCAGCATTTT
few	14	.	TRBV6-1	TRBJ2-5	CASSEWRNQETQYF	TGTGCCAGCAGTGAATGGCGGAACCAAGAGACCCAGTACTTC
many	15	.	TRBV5-1	TRBJ1-2	CASSFEGGPIHGYTF	TGCGCCAGCAGCTTTGAGGGGGGCCCTATACATGGCTACACCTTC
medium-sized	14	TRBD2	TRBV10-1	TRBJ2-5	CASSSGGARETQYF	TGCGCCAGCAGTAGCGGGGGGGCCCGGGAGACCCAGTACTTC
.	16	TRBD2	TRBV6-2/TRBV6-3	TRBJ2-3	CASSYLRGSITDTQYF	TGTGCCAGCAGTTATCTGCGGGGGTCCATCACAGATACGCAGTATTTT
many	15	TRBD1	TRBV28	TRBJ1-1	CASSLWRGRNPEAFF	TGTGCCAGCAGTTTATGGAGGGGGCGGAACCCTGAAGCTTTCTTT
once	14	.	TRBV20-1	TRBJ2-7	CSAILRHGAGKQYF	TGCAGTGCTATCTTACGTCATGGGGCTGGCAAGCAGTACTTC
.	11	.	TRBV5-6	TRBJ2-7	CASSSNYEQYF	TGTGCCAGCAGTTCCAACTACGAGCAGTACTTC
few	15	.	TRBV27	TRBJ1-3	CASSIHGFPGNTIYF	TGTGCCAGCAGTATACATGGGTTTCCTGGAAACACCATATACTTT
.	14	TRBD1	TRBV12-5	TRBJ1-4	CASGFGTANEKLFF	TGTGCTAGTGGTTTCGGGACAGCTAATGAAAAACTGTTTTTT
many	13	TRBD2	TRBV20-1	TRBJ2-1	CSASSGIYNEQFF	TGCAGTGCTAGTAGCGGGATCTACAATGAGCAGTTCTTC
many	17	TRBD1	TRBV12-3/TRBV12-4	TRBJ1-4	CASSFRDRGPFNEKLFF	TGTGCCAGCAGTTTCCGGGACAGGGGGCCATTTAATGAAAAACTGTTTTTT
medium-sized	15	.	TRBV5-1	TRBJ2-1	CASSPRGGSYNEQFF	TGCGCCAGCAGCCCGAGGGGGGGCTCCTACAATGAGCAGTTCTTC
many	17	TRBD2	TRBV10-2	TRBJ2-7	CASSVRLAGGLAYEQYF	TGCGCCAGCAGTGTTCGATTAGCGGGAGGGCTCGCCTACGAGCAGTACTTC
few	17	.	TRBV5-6	TRBJ1-3	CASSLRSPGFSGNTIYF	TGTGCCAGCAGCTTGCGTTCGCCCGGATTCTCTGGAAACACCATATATTTT
many	15	TRBD2	TRBV6-1	TRBJ2-3	CASSEQAGVGDTQYF	TGTGCCAGCAGTGAACAAGCGGGAGTTGGAGATACGCAGTATTTT
few	14	TRBD1	TRBV20-1	TRBJ2-6	CSAPDRAGASVLTF	TGCAGTGCCCCAGACAGGGCTGGGGCCAGCGTCCTGACTTTC
medium-sized	15	TRBD1	TRBV2	TRBJ2-7	CASTVGTGGAYEQYF	TGTGCCAGCACAGTCGGGACAGGGGGCGCATACGAGCAGTACTTC
few	13	.	TRBV19	TRBJ2-1	CASSIVGWNEQFF	TGTGCCAGTAGTATAGTCGGTTGGAATGAGCAGTTCTTC
many	15	.	TRBV5-1	TRBJ2-2	CASRSGTPNTGELFF	TGCGCCAGCAGGTCCGGGACCCCGAACACCGGGGAGCTGTTTTTT
medium-sized	18	TRBD2	TRBV6-6	TRBJ2-3	CASSSGLAGGSSTDTQYF	TGTGCCAGCAGTTCTGGGCTAGCGGGGGGCTCTAGCACAGATACGCAGTATTTT
.	15	.	TRBV24-1	TRBJ2-5	CAISAPVGYGETQCF	TGTGCCATCAGTGCCCCCGTGGGATACGGGGAGACCCAGTGCTTC
many	16	TRBD1	TRBV6-1	TRBJ1-1	CASSDLDRGQWTEAFF	TGTGCCAGCAGTGACCTCGACAGGGGACAGTGGACTGAAGCTTTCTTT
.	16	.	TRBV19	TRBJ1-4	CASRDQHGATNEKLFF	TGTGCCAGTAGGGATCAACACGGAGCAACTAATGAAAAACTGTTTTTT
many	14	TRBD2	TRBV28	TRBJ2-2	CASHSSGSFGELFF	TGTGCCAGCCATTCTAGCGGGAGTTTCGGGGAGCTGTTTTTT
.	12	TRBD2	TRBV6-1	TRBJ2-3	CATGGFSDTQYF	TGTGCCACGGGAGGGTTTTCGGATACGCAGTATTTT
.	18	TRBD2	TRBV11-2	TRBJ2-3	CASSFRSGIGYGTDTQYF	TGTGCCAGCAGCTTCCGTAGCGGGATAGGTTATGGCACAGATACGCAGTATTTT
.	14	TRBD1	TRBV24-1	TRBJ2-2	CAISRDSYTGELFF	TGTGCCATTTCCCGGGACAGTTACACCGGGGAGCTGTTTTTT
many	18	.	TRBV7-3	TRBJ1-3	CASSPLTASNPSGNTIYF	TGTGCCAGCAGCCCATTGACAGCTTCTAACCCCTCTGGAAACACCATATATTTT
.	16	TRBD2	TRBV5-1	TRBJ2-1	CASSLRSGGSYNEQFF	TGCGCCAGCAGCTTGCGTAGCGGGGGTTCCTACAATGAGCAGTTCTTC
many	15	.	TRBV19	TRBJ2-2	CASSITRLNTGELFF	TGTGCCAGTAGTATTACCAGACTGAACACCGGGGAGCTGTTTTTT
few	14	.	TRBV10-3	TRBJ1-2	CAISEASGARGYTF	TGTGCCATCAGTGAGGCTTCAGGGGCGCGTGGCTACACCTTC
many	13	.	TRBV24-1	TRBJ2-3	CATSDQLTDTQYF	TGTGCCACCAGTGATCAGCTCACAGATACGCAGTATTTT